This TCR beta chain was documented in a study of blood T cell repertoires in COVID-19. Study-wide background: Researchers got acute and convalescent COVID-19 samples from the United States, Italy and Spain.

The Seattle patients, enrolled during active infection, were followed longitudinally. Original processing methods: Amplification of reference gene primers provided the estimated nucleated cell counts. Sequencing used immunoSEQ multiplex PCR; TCRdb keeps in-frame clones, though not all of them. Clone size and the V and J calls come from that table; the DNA yielded D and trimming. This table holds 200,000 to 250,000 clones, over 80% found once. Germline CDR1 LGHNA, CDR2 YNFKEQ. V gave up 2 bases and J gave up 0 bases; unmatched junction bases: 5. The CDR3 extends over 17 amino acids. The source material was peripheral blood. The source is a man younger than 40 with COVID-19, enrolled during active disease. The chain carries TRBV4-2 and TRBJ2-2; TRBD2 matches 8 bases. CDR3 sequence: CASSQKAGASNTGELFF. The CDR3 DNA sequence: TGTGCCAGCAGCCAAAAAGCGGGGGCCTCGAACACCGGGGAGCTGTTTTTT.